The 2 T cell receptor beta chains in this list originate from one sample, sequenced in a study of PD-1 blockade in classical Hodgkin lymphoma. TCRdb's copy holds only in-frame clones and misses some; the assay was immunoSEQ multiplex PCR. The repertoire holds tens of thousands of clones, 60% to 85% seen once, with 20% to 25% in the top ten. With no exception, relapse followed autologous stem cell transplantation in all patients, and brentuximab vedotin exposure varied. The source was peripheral blood mononuclear cells (PBMCs), collected before the second cycle of nivolumab. The source is a human donor with classical Hodgkin lymphoma.

The gene calls are TRBV7-3 and TRBJ2-1; D is possibly TRBD2 (5 bases). The germline V gene has CDR1 SGHTA and CDR2 FQGTGA. V lost 6 bases and J 3 bases, leaving 15 bases between the germline ends. There are 15 residues in the CDR3. The CDR3 reads CASSDLGGSYNEQFF. In DNA, the CDR3 is TGTGCCAGCAGTGATCTTGGAGGTAGCTACAATGAGCAGTTCTTC.

The chain is built from TRBV6-5 and TRBJ2-1, with 7 bases identical to TRBD2. Per the germline V gene, CDR1 is MNHEY and CDR2 is SVGAGI. V lost 8 bases and J lost 9; bases outside the gene matches: 10. CDR3 length equals 13 residues. This chain's CDR3 is CASAGVPIVEQFF. The CDR3 DNA follows: TGTGCCAGCGCGGGGGTCCCTATAGTTGAGCAGTTCTTC.